This T cell receptor beta chain is from a study of T cell responses to AZD1222 COVID-19 vaccine. Study results and limitations: Recipients of AZD1222 seropositive at baseline numbered only six or seven. Variant regions that are unmutated are reportedly the target of nearly half of spike-specific TCRs.

Assay: immunoSEQ multiplex PCR; the TCRdb copy retains only in-frame clones and omits some. The sample lists roughly 160,000 clones; about nine tenths were seen once. Of note for this clone: The target antigen is unknown.

The clonotype was recovered from an adult in good health. Sequencing was performed on peripheral blood, taken on day 0 of AZD1222 vaccination.

In nucleotides, the CDR3 is TGTGCCAGCAGCCGCGGGACAGGCACTGAAGCTTTCTTT. It specifies CASSRGTGTEAFF. The chain is built from TRBV3-1 (or the pseudogene TRBV3-2) and TRBJ1-1, with TRBD1 identical over 8 bases. This CDR3 comprises 13 residues. V was clipped by 4 bases and J by 4 bases; unmatched bases: 2. Germline V gives CDR1 LGHDT, CDR2 YNNKEL (reference sequence).